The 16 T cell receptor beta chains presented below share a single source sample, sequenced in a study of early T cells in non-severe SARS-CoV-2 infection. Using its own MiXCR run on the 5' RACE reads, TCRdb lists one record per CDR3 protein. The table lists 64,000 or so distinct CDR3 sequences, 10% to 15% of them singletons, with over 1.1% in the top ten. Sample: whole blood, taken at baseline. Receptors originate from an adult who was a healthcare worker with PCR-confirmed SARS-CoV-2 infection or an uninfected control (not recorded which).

The DNA for the CDR3 is TGTGCCAGCAGCCCCCCAGGGGCGAAAGGCTACACCTTC. It specifies CASSPPGAKGYTF. The chain joins TRBV7-8 to TRBJ1-2; D perhaps matches TRBD1 (6 bases). V dropped 5 bases and J dropped 8 bases, with 15 bases sitting between them. The CDR3 runs to 13 residues. The V gene's germline CDR1 is SGHVS and CDR2 FQNEAQ.

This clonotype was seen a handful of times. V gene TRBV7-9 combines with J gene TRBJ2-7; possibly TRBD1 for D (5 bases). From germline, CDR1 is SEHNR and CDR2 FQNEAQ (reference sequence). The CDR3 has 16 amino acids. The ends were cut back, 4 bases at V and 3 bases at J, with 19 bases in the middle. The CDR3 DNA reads TGTGCCAGCAGCTCCCCTAATACCGACAGCCACTACGAGCAGTACTTC. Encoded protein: CASSSPNTDSHYEQYF.

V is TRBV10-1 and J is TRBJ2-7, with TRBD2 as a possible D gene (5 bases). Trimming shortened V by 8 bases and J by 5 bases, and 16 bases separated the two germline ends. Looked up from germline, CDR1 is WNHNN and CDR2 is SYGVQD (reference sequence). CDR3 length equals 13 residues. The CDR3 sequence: CASQDSLGDEQYF. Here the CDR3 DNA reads TGCGCCAGCCAGGATTCCCTCGGGGACGAGCAGTACTTC.

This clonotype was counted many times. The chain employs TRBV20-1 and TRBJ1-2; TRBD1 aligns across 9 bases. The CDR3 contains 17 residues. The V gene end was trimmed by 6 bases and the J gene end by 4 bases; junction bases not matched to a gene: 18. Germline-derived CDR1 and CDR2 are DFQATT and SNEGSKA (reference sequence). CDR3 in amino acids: CSAGGEDRGPIGYGYTF. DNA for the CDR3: TGCAGTGCCGGAGGGGAGGACAGGGGACCGATTGGCTATGGCTACACCTTC.

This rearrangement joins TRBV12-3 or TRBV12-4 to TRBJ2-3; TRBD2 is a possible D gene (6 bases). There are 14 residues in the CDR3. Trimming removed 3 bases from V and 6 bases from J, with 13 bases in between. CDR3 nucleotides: TGTGCCAGCAGTTTGGAGCGGGCCAGGGATACGCAGTATTTT. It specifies CASSLERARDTQYF.

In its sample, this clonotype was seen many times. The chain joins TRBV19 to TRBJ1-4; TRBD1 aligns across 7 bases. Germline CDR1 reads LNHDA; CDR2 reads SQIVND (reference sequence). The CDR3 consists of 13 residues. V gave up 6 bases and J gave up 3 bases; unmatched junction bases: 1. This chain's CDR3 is CASRGQPNEKLFF. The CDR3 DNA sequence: TGTGCCAGTAGGGGACAGCCTAATGAAAAACTGTTTTTT.

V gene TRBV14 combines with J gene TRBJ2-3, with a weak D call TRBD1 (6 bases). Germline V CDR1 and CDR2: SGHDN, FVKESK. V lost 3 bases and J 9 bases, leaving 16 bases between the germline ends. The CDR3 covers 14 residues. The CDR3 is CASSQDRLSGTQYF. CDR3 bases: TGTGCCAGCAGCCAGGACAGATTGTCCGGGACGCAGTATTTT.

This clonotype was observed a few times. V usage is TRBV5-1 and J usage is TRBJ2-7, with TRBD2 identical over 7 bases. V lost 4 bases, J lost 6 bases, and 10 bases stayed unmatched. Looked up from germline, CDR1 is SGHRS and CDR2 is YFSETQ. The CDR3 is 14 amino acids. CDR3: CASSSGTLFGEQYF. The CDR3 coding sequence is TGCGCCAGCAGCAGCGGGACCCTTTTTGGCGAGCAGTACTTC.

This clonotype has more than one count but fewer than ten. In DNA form, the CDR3 reads TGTGCCAGCAGGAAGGGGGCTAACTATGGCTACACCTTC. The encoded protein is CASRKGANYGYTF. The chain combines TRBV28 with TRBJ1-2; D might be TRBD1 (6 bases). V lost 6 bases, J lost 0 bases, and 8 bases lay in between. CDR3 length equals 13 residues. Germline V gives CDR1 MDHEN, CDR2 SYDVKM.

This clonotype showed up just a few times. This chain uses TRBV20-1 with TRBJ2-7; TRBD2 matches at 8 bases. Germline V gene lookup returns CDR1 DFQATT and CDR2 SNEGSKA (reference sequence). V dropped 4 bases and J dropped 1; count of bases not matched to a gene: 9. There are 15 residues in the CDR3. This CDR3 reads CSATRTGGPSYEQYF. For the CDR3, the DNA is TGCAGTGCTACCCGGACGGGGGGGCCTTCCTACGAGCAGTACTTC.

This chain's CDR3 is CASSRPGLTSYEQYF. CDR3 nucleotides: TGTGCCAGCAGTCGCCCGGGACTGACCTCCTACGAGCAGTACTTC. V usage is TRBV7-9 and J usage is TRBJ2-7; tentatively, D is TRBD2 (6 bases). This CDR3 region has 15 residues. V dropped 6 bases and J dropped 0 bases, with 15 bases sitting between them. Germline CDR1 and CDR2: SEHNR and FQNEAQ (reference sequence).

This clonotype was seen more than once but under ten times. The CDR3 coding sequence is TGTGCCACCACAGGGACAGCCAACAATGAGCAGTTCTTC. This encodes CATTGTANNEQFF. The chain carries TRBV24-1 and TRBJ2-1; 7 nucleotides line up with TRBD1. Germline trimming cut 8 bases from V and 5 bases from J; bases unmatched to any gene: 5. Germline CDR1 and CDR2: KGHDR and SFDVKD. CDR3 length: 13 residues.

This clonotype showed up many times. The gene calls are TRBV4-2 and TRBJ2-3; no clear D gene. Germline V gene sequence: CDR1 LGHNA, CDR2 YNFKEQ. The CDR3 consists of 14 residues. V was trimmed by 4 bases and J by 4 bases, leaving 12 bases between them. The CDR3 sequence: CASSLTTGSDTQYF. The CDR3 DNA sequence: TGTGCCAGCAGCCTCACTACGGGCTCAGATACGCAGTATTTT.

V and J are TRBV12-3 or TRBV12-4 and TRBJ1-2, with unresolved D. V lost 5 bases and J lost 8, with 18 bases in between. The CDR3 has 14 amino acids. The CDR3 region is CASSKTDPRRGYTF. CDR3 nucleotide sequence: TGTGCCAGCAGTAAGACGGATCCTAGACGGGGCTACACCTTC.

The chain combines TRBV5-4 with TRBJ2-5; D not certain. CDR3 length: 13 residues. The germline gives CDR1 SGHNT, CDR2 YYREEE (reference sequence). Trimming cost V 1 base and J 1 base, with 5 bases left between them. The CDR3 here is CASSLTTQETQYF. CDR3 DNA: TGTGCCAGCAGCTTGACGACCCAAGAGACCCAGTACTTC.

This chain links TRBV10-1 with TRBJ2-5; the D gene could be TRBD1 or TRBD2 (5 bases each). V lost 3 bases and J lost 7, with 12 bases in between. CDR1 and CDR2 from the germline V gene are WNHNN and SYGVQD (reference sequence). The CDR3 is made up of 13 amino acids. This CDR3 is CASSDPRAGTQYF. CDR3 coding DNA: TGCGCCAGCAGTGACCCCAGGGCGGGGACCCAGTACTTC.